Ten or more counts support the clone carrying this TCR beta chain. First hyperthyroidism diagnosis is when the blood sample was obtained, before any ophthalmopathy symptoms. PBMCs were sourced from roughly 9.1 ml fresh peripheral blood. V lost 0 bases and J lost 4, with 6 bases in between. This CDR3 region has 13 residues. Germline lookup yields CDR1 SGHDT and CDR2 YYEEEE. The CDR3 regions of TCR beta were amplified from RNA transcripts. An initial round of RT-PCR targeting the TCR CDR3 relied on the HTBI primer set. TCRdb itself ran the multiplex PCR reads through MiXCR, one entry per CDR3 protein. The table shows nearly 600,000 distinct CDR3 sequences, with approximately 15% occurring only once. The data are from a study of T cells in Graves' hyperthyroidism and ophthalmopathy. Study in general: Pretreatment peripheral blood was obtained at initial diagnosis.

This TCR came from a woman aged 25-40 years with Graves' hyperthyroidism that later progressed to Graves' ophthalmopathy. V usage is TRBV5-6 and J usage is TRBJ2-3; D is uncertain. The specimen sequenced was blood. The CDR3 DNA reads as TGTGCCAGCAGCTTGGAGAGAGCAGATACGCAGTATTTT. Protein: CASSLERADTQYF.